These 14 T cell receptor beta chains came from one sample sequenced in a study of T cell responses to AZD1222 COVID-19 vaccine. Only in-frame clones appear in the TCRdb table, and some are missing; sequencing was by immunoSEQ multiplex PCR. The data show tens of thousands of clones, roughly nine tenths seen once. Sequenced here: peripheral blood, sampled on day 0 of AZD1222 vaccination. The receptors were sampled from an adult in good health.

This clone was recorded once. The chain couples TRBV2 to TRBJ2-2; TRBD1 matches 7 bases. Trimming at V came to 11 bases and at J to 5 bases, leaving 8 bases not matched to a gene. This CDR3 region has 13 residues. Germline CDR1 SNHLY, CDR2 FYNNEI. The CDR3 bases are TGTGCCGGAACAGGGGATATAACCGGGGAGCTGTTTTTT. Encoded protein: CAGTGDITGELFF.

The J gene is TRBJ2-7, the V gene TRBV7-9; 7 bases match TRBD2. Germline CDR1 SEHNR, CDR2 FQNEAQ (reference sequence). The trim removed 2 bases at V and 5 bases at J, leaving 6 bases unmatched. This CDR3 contains 14 residues. CDR3: CASSLSAGEDEQYF. The CDR3 DNA sequence: TGTGCCAGCAGCTTATCTGCGGGAGAGGACGAGCAGTACTTC.

V and J are TRBV4-1 and TRBJ2-3; TRBD2 aligns across 15 bases. Germline V lookup: CDR1 MGHRA, CDR2 YSYEKL. The CDR3 contains 17 residues. The V and J ends lost 5 bases and 6 bases, in that order; junction bases with no gene match: 9. The DNA of the CDR3 is TGCGCCAGCAGCGTCGCGGGACTAGCGGGGGGAAGGGATACGCAGTATTTT. Its protein product is CASSVAGLAGGRDTQYF.

V is TRBV10-3 and J is TRBJ2-3; maybe TRBD2 (5 bases). Germline V lookup: CDR1 ENHRY, CDR2 SYGVKD. Trimming stripped 10 bases from V and 5 bases from J, with 10 bases between. This CDR3 contains 11 residues. CDR3 DNA: TGTGCCACCCTCCGGGAAGATACGCAGTATTTT. Encoded protein: CATLREDTQYF.

This rearrangement joins TRBV11-3 to TRBJ2-2; the match to TRBD1 covers 8 bases. With 5 bases clipped from V and 5 bases from J, the junction kept 10 bases outside the gene matches. Germline V gene sequence: CDR1 SGHNT, CDR2 YENEEA. This CDR3 is built from 16 residues. The CDR3 nucleotides are TGTGCCAGCAGCCCATCCGGACAGGGAAGAACCGGGGAGCTGTTTTTT. It translates to CASSPSGQGRTGELFF.

This chain links TRBV7-2 with TRBJ2-7; D is possibly TRBD1 (6 bases). The CDR3 consists of 14 residues. Trimming shortened V by 0 bases and J by 0 bases, and 6 bases separated the two germline ends. CDR1 is SGHTA, CDR2 FQGNSA, per germline. CDR3 region: CASSLAGHSYEQYF. The CDR3 bases are TGTGCCAGCAGCTTAGCGGGACACTCCTACGAGCAGTACTTC.

This chain uses TRBV5-1 with TRBJ2-7; possible D gene TRBD1, 6 bases. The CDR3 covers 17 residues. Between the trimmed V and J ends, which lost 0 bases and 0 bases, there was a span of 16 bases. CDR1 SGHRS and CDR2 YFSETQ come from the germline V gene. This CDR3 reads CASSLGQALIPSYEQYF. The CDR3 DNA follows: TGCGCCAGCAGCTTGGGACAGGCCCTGATACCCTCCTACGAGCAGTACTTC.

The V call is TRBV5-1, the J call TRBJ2-2; TRBD1 or TRBD2 may be the D gene (5 bases each). The CDR3 sequence is 15 residues long. CDR1 SGHRS and CDR2 YFSETQ come from the germline V gene. Trimming removed 1 base from V and 6 bases from J, with 13 bases in between. This chain's CDR3 is CASSLSGSSSGELFF. The CDR3 bases are TGCGCCAGCAGCTTGTCAGGGAGTAGTTCCGGGGAGCTGTTTTTT. The variable domain in full, with the rest retrieved from reference TRBV5-1 and TRBJ2-2, is KAGVTQTPRYLIKTRGQQVTLSCSPISGHRSVSWYQQTPGQGLQFLFEYFSETQRNKGNFPGRFSGRQFSNSRSEMNVSTLELGDSALYLCASSLSGSSSGELFFGEGSRLTVL.

V is TRBV7-2 and J is TRBJ2-5; tentatively, D is TRBD1 (6 bases). Germline values: CDR1 SGHTA, CDR2 FQGNSA. CDR3 length: 15 amino acids. V shed 0 bases and J shed 3 bases, with 11 bases lying between them. Written as DNA, the CDR3 is TGTGCCAGCAGCTTAGCCCTGACAGGAAAAGAGACCCAGTACTTC. It specifies CASSLALTGKETQYF.

This sequence joins TRBV5-4 and TRBJ2-1; TRBD1 is a possible D gene (6 bases). CDR1 and CDR2 from the germline V gene are SGHNT and YYREEE (reference sequence). Trimming stripped 0 bases from V and 5 bases from J, with 9 bases between. This CDR3 spans 14 amino acids. This chain's CDR3 is CASSLETGNNEQFF. The CDR3 coding sequence is TGTGCCAGCAGCTTGGAAACAGGGAACAATGAGCAGTTCTTC.

This rearrangement joins TRBV7-9 to TRBJ1-1; no reliable D call. The germline V gene has CDR1 SEHNR and CDR2 FQNEAQ (reference sequence). This CDR3 has 12 residues. Trimming pared 1 base from V and 8 bases from J, leaving 8 bases between. CDR3 protein: CASSLEAEEAFF. The CDR3 DNA follows: TGTGCCAGCAGCTTAGAGGCCGAGGAAGCTTTCTTT.

The chain employs TRBV12-5 and TRBJ2-3, with TRBD2 matching 7 bases. CDR3 length: 14 amino acids. Germline V gene sequence: CDR1 LGHNT, CDR2 FRNRAP. V lost 4 bases and J lost 5; bases outside the gene matches: 6. CDR3 in DNA: TGTGCTAGTGGTTCGACATTAGCGGGAGATACGCAGTATTTT. It encodes CASGSTLAGDTQYF. Drawing the rest from reference TRBV12-5 and TRBJ2-3, the complete variable domain is DARVTQTPRHKVTEMGQEVTMRCQPILGHNTVFWYRQTMMQGLELLAYFRNRAPLDDSGMPKDRFSAEMPDATLATLKIQPSEPRDSAVYFCASGSTLAGDTQYFGPGTRLTVL.

This clone was observed a handful of times. The chain joins TRBV18 to TRBJ2-1, with TRBD2 matching 14 bases. The germline V gene has CDR1 KGHSH and CDR2 LQKENI. V trimming: 4 bases; J trimming: 5 bases; junction bases outside the gene matches: 4. This CDR3 contains 16 residues. The CDR3 DNA reads TGTGCCAGCTCACAACTGGGACTAGCGGGAGACAATGAGCAGTTCTTC. The encoded protein is CASSQLGLAGDNEQFF.

Note on this clone: This CDR3 is missing its conserved last phenylalanine or tryptophan, likely due to a read error. The DNA is left out, because the CDR3 cannot be placed on it with certainty; the CDR3 is given as TCRdb lists it. This chain connects TRBV21-1 to TRBJ1-2; the table calls TRBD1, which could not be checked here. TRBV21-1 is assigned pseudogene status. The CDR3 comprises 12 residues, both ends counted. CDR3 loop: CASSNWGQGRGG.